The source of this TCR beta chain is a study of CXCR3-negative and CXCR3-positive naive CD8 T cells. Study conclusions and caveats: Comparison of naive cells showed more hydrophobic TRB CDR3s in CXCR3-positive than in CXCR3-negative naive cells. Whereas both naive subsets had comparably high diversity, memory CD8+ cells had much lower diversity. The TRBV-TRBJ usage of naive CXCR3-negative and CXCR3-positive cells was similar, but that of memory cells differed.

Cells that were CD45RO-CCR7+CD27+CD95- constituted naive CD8+ T cells. It was by 5' RACE with UMI labels that the TRB cDNA libraries were prepared. TCRdb reprocessed the 5' RACE reads and stores each CDR3 protein as one record, lacking DNA. The sample includes some 130,000 distinct CDR3 sequences. Of note for this clonotype: Its antigen remains unknown.

This CDR3 has 15 residues. Germline V lookup: CDR1 DFQATT, CDR2 SNEGSKA (reference sequence). The sample comprised naive CXCR3- CD8+ T cells from blood. As to subset: CD45RO-CCR7+CD27+CD95- naive CD8+ T cells lacking CXCR3 (TNR3-). The V call is TRBV20-1, the J call TRBJ2-7; TCRdb's D gene call, TRBD1, goes unchecked for lack of DNA. This clonotype was sampled from a human donor in good health. Some clones in this sample may be carry-over from other donors' samples. CDR3 residues: CSARDTRTGIYEQYF.